Each of the 13 T cell receptor beta chains below was sequenced from the same sample in a study of blood T cell repertoires in COVID-19. The protocol was immunoSEQ multiplex PCR, while the TCRdb copy is restricted to in-frame clones and leaves out a portion. The sample includes about 82,000 clones, roughly 70% seen only once; the top ten take just over 2.5%. Sample: peripheral blood. Every receptor here comes from a human donor with acute or convalescent COVID-19. The donor label of this sample is uncertain.

This clone was counted between two and nine times. V is TRBV28 and J is TRBJ1-2; TRBD1 might be the D (5 bases). The CDR3 runs to 15 residues. Trimming left V 6 bases short and J 0 bases short, with 14 bases between. Germline values: CDR1 MDHEN, CDR2 SYDVKM. The CDR3 DNA is TGTGCCAGCAGAAATCCGATAGGGGCTAACTATGGCTACACCTTC. It codes for CASRNPIGANYGYTF.

The V gene is TRBV5-6, the J gene TRBJ2-5; 12 bases match TRBD2. V dropped 4 bases and J dropped 4; count of bases not matched to a gene: 5. The germline CDR1 and CDR2 sequences are SGHDT and YYEEEE. This CDR3 has 15 amino acids. The CDR3 DNA reads as TGTGCCAGCAGCATCGGACTAGCGGGGACAGAGACCCAGTACTTC. This codes for CASSIGLAGTETQYF.

This sequence joins TRBV28 and TRBJ2-7; a weak D match, TRBD1 (5 bases). V lost 8 bases and J lost 5, with 19 bases in between. There are 14 residues in the CDR3. CDR1 MDHEN and CDR2 SYDVKM come from the germline V gene. In DNA form, the CDR3 reads TGTGCCAGCTCCTCCGCAGGGTACCGAAACGAGCAGTACTTC. This encodes CASSSAGYRNEQYF.

The genes are TRBV5-1 and TRBJ2-3; possibly TRBD2 for D (6 bases). Trimming took off 1 base at V and 6 bases at J, with 18 bases between the two ends. Germline V lookup: CDR1 SGHRS, CDR2 YFSETQ. The CDR3 totals 16 residues. The CDR3 protein is CASSLPGTGAGDTQYF. DNA of the CDR3: TGCGCCAGCAGCTTGCCGGGGACGGGAGCTGGGGATACGCAGTATTTT.

V usage is TRBV5-1 and J usage is TRBJ1-6; D possibly corresponds to TRBD1 (6 bases). CDR3 length equals 14 residues. Trimming stripped 4 bases from V and 7 bases from J, with 12 bases between. Germline assignment: CDR1 SGHRS and CDR2 YFSETQ. CDR3 loop: CASSPQGSNSPLHF. The CDR3 DNA reads as TGCGCCAGCAGCCCGCAGGGGTCAAATTCACCCCTCCACTTT.

The V and J genes are TRBV11-2 and TRBJ2-2; 9 bases fit TRBD1. Germline lookup yields CDR1 SGHAT and CDR2 FQNNGV. The CDR3 sequence is 15 residues long. The J segment lost 3 bases and the V segment lost 3 bases, leaving 2 bases of the junction unmatched. The CDR3, as DNA: TGTGCCAGCAGCTTCACAGGGGGCGACACCGGGGAGCTGTTTTTT. This codes for CASSFTGGDTGELFF.

The V and J genes are TRBV19 and TRBJ1-5; possible D gene TRBD1, 5 bases. Trimming stripped 6 bases from V and 3 bases from J, with 12 bases between. The CDR3 runs to 14 residues. Germline V lookup: CDR1 LNHDA, CDR2 SQIVND (reference sequence). CDR3 DNA sequence: TGTGCCAGTAGGCCTGACAGTTACAATCAGCCCCAGCATTTT. Residues: CASRPDSYNQPQHF.

The gene calls are TRBV25-1 and TRBJ1-4, with D possibly being TRBD1 (6 bases). The germline V gene encodes CDR1 MGHDK and CDR2 SYGVNS. CDR3 size: 13 residues. Trimming took off 6 bases at V and 4 bases at J, with 9 bases between the two ends. This chain's CDR3 is CASRGQSNEKLFF. Here the CDR3 DNA reads TGTGCCAGCAGAGGACAGAGTAATGAAAAACTGTTTTTT. Variable domain in full (rest from reference TRBV25-1 and TRBJ1-4): EADIYQTPRYLVIGTGKKITLECSQTMGHDKMYWYQQDPGMELHLIHYSYGVNSTEKGDLSSESTVSRIRTEHFPLTLESARPSHTSQYLCASRGQSNEKLFFGSGTQLSVL.

The chain carries TRBV4-1 and TRBJ2-3; possible D gene TRBD2, 5 bases. V was clipped by 1 base and J by 0 bases, with 8 bases between them. From germline, CDR1 is MGHRA and CDR2 YSYEKL. The CDR3 extends over 15 amino acids. The CDR3 is CASSQVGGSTDTQYF. The CDR3 region has the DNA TGCGCCAGCAGCCAAGTGGGCGGGAGCACAGATACGCAGTATTTT.

This clone was found a few times. The DNA for the CDR3 is TGTGCCAGCAGCTTGGAGCGGGGGGACTCACCCCTCCACTTT. This gives the protein CASSLERGDSPLHF. The gene calls are TRBV5-4 and TRBJ1-6, with D tentatively TRBD1 (5 bases). Trimming pared 0 bases from V and 10 bases from J, leaving 11 bases between. CDR1 is SGHNT and CDR2 is YYREEE in the germline V gene (reference sequence). The CDR3 covers 14 residues.

The genes are TRBV14 and TRBJ2-2; 9 bases match TRBD2. Losses at the gene ends were 4 bases for V and 7 bases for J; bases not matched to a gene: 7. Germline lookup yields CDR1 SGHDN and CDR2 FVKESK. CDR3 length: 15 residues. The CDR3 here is CASSLSGGRSGELFF. CDR3 DNA sequence: TGTGCCAGCAGCCTTAGCGGGGGCCGGAGCGGGGAGCTGTTTTTT.

J is TRBJ1-6 and V is TRBV3-1 (or the pseudogene TRBV3-2); no definite D call. The CDR3 has 15 residues. Germline V gene data show CDR1 as LGHDT and CDR2 as YNNKEL (reference sequence). Trimming stripped 3 bases from V and 0 bases from J, with 6 bases between. In nucleotides, the CDR3 is TGTGCCAGCAGCCAGGGCAACTCCTATAATTCACCCCTCCACTTT. This gives the protein CASSQGNSYNSPLHF.

The V call is TRBV10-2, the J call TRBJ1-1; D remains ambiguous. CDR1 is WSHSY, CDR2 SAAADI, per germline. CDR3 length equals 12 residues. V was clipped by 4 bases and J by 6 bases, with 9 bases between them. The CDR3 bases are TGCGCCAGCAGTGGGGAGGCCCCTGAAGCTTTCTTT. Amino acid sequence: CASSGEAPEAFF.